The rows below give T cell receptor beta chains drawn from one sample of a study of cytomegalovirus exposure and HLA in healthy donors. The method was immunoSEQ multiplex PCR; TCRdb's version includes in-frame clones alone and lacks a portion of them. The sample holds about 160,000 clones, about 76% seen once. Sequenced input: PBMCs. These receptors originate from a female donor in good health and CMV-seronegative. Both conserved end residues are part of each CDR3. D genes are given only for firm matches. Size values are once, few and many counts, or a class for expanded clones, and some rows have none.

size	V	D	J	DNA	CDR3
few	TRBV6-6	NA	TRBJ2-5	TGTGCCAGCAGTTACCAGGAACAAGAGACCCAGTACTTC	CASSYQEQETQYF
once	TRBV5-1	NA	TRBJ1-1	TGCGCCAGCAGCACCGGGGGGGGCCGGAACACTGAAGCTTTCTTT	CASSTGGGRNTEAFF
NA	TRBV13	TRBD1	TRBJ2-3	TGTGCCAGCAGCTCAGGGACAGGCACAGATACGCAGTATTTT	CASSSGTGTDTQYF
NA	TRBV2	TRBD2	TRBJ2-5	TGTGCCAGCACTAAAGCGGGAGGGCCGGGGGAGACCCAGTACTTC	CASTKAGGPGETQYF
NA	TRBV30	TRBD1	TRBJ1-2	TGTGCCTGGAGTATCGGGACAGGGGTCTACACCTTC	CAWSIGTGVYTF
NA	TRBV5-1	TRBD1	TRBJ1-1	TGCGCCAGCCGGACAGGGGTGAACACTGAAGCTTTCTTT	CASRTGVNTEAFF
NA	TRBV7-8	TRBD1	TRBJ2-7	TGTGCCAGCAGCAAAGACAGGGCCTCCTACGAGCAGTACTTC	CASSKDRASYEQYF
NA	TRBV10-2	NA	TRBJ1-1	TGCGCCAGCAGTGAATGGAGCCTCACTGAAGCTTTCTTT	CASSEWSLTEAFF
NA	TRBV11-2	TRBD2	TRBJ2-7	TGTGCCAGCAGCTTAGTCGCGGGAGGCCGAAGCTACGAGCAGTACTTC	CASSLVAGGRSYEQYF
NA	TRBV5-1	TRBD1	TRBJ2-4	TGCGCCAGCAGCCCTGGGACAGGGGGGTCACTAGCCAAAAACATTCAGTACTTC	CASSPGTGGSLAKNIQYF
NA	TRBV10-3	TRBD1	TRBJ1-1	TGTGCCATCAGTGAGAGACAGGGACGCACTGAAGCTTTCTTT	CAISERQGRTEAFF
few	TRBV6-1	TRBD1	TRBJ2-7	TGTGCCAGCAGTGAAGGGACAGGGCTCGGCGAGCAGTACTTC	CASSEGTGLGEQYF
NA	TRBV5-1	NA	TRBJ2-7	TGCGCCAGCAGCCCCGTCCCCTTGGGCGTGAGCGAGCAGTACTTC	CASSPVPLGVSEQYF
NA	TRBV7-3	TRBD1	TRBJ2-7	TGTGCCAGCAGTGCGACAGGGGGTCCCTACGAGCAGTACTTC	CASSATGGPYEQYF
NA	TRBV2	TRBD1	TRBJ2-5	TGTGCCAGCAGTGTCGACAGGGCGGGAGAGACCCAGTACTTC	CASSVDRAGETQYF
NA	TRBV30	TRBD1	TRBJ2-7	TGTGCCTGGAGTCGACAGGGAAATGAGCAGTACTTC	CAWSRQGNEQYF
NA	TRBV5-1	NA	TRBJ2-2	TGCGCCAGCAGCTTCGACAGGTCGGGGACCGGGGAGCTGTTTTTT	CASSFDRSGTGELFF
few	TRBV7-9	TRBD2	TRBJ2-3	TGTGCCACGGGGACTAGCGGGAACACAGATACGCAGTATTTT	CATGTSGNTDTQYF
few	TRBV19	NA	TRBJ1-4	TGTGCCAGTAGTGTGCAGGGTAGTGAAAAACTGTTTTTT	CASSVQGSEKLFF
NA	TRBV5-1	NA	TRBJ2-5	TGCGCCAGCAGCTTGAGTAGACAGCACTTAGAGACCCAGTACTTC	CASSLSRQHLETQYF
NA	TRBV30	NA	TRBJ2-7	TGTGCCTCAAGGAGGAGCTACGAGCAGTACTTC	CASRRSYEQYF
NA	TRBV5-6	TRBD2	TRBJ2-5	TGTGCCAGCAGCCTAACTAGCGGGAGGGAGACCCAGTACTTC	CASSLTSGRETQYF
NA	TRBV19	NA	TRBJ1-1	TGTGCCAGTAGTCCCGTGACAGACACTGAAGCTTTCTTT	CASSPVTDTEAFF
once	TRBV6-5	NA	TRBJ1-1	TGTGCCAGCAGGCCCACAGGGAACACTGAAGCTTTCTTT	CASRPTGNTEAFF
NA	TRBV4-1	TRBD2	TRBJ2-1	TGCGCCAGCAGGCCCCTAGCGGGGCCCTACAATGAGCAGTTCTTC	CASRPLAGPYNEQFF
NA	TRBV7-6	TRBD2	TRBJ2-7	TGTGCCAGCAGCCCGGTCGCGGGAGTCGAGCAGTACTTC	CASSPVAGVEQYF
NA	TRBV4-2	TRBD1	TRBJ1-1	TGTGCCAGCAGCCAAGTGACAGGGGTCAGAACTGAAGCTTTCTTT	CASSQVTGVRTEAFF
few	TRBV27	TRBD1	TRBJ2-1	TGTGCCAGCAGTTTTGGGACAGCCTACAATGAGCAGTTCTTC	CASSFGTAYNEQFF
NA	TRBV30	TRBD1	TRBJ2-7	TGTGCCTGGAGTCTGGACAGGGGGGGGATCTACGAGCAGTACTTC	CAWSLDRGGIYEQYF
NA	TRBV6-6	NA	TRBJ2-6	TGTGCCAGCAGAGATACAGGGCTCTCTGGGGCCAACGTCCTGACTTTC	CASRDTGLSGANVLTF
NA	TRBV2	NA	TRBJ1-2	TGTGCCAGCGCGAAGGGGCAGGGCCAAAACTATGGCTACACCTTC	CASAKGQGQNYGYTF
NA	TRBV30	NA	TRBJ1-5	TGTGCCTGGAGTGTCCCCGGTCAGCCCCAGCATTTT	CAWSVPGQPQHF
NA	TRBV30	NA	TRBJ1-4	TGTGCCGGTGAGGGGGGGGCAACTAATGAAAAACTGTTTTTT	CAGEGGATNEKLFF
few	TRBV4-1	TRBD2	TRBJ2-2	TGCGCCAGCAGCCGATATAGCGGGGGCCAGAACACCGGGGAGCTGTTTTTT	CASSRYSGGQNTGELFF
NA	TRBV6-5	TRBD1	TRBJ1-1	TGTGCCAGCAGCCTGGACAGGGCTAAAGCTTTCTTT	CASSLDRAKAFF
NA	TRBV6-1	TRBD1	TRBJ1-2	TGTGCCAGCAGGGACAGGGGGAACTATGGCTACACCTTC	CASRDRGNYGYTF
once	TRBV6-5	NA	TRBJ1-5	TGTGCCAGCAGTTACGATTTAGAACAGCCCCAGCATTTT	CASSYDLEQPQHF
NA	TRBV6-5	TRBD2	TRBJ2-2	TGTGCCAGCAGTTACTCGACTAGCGGGAGCACCGGGGAGCTGTTTTTT	CASSYSTSGSTGELFF
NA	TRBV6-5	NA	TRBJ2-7	TGTGCCAGCATGATACTTAGAGGTCCATACGAGCAGTACTTC	CASMILRGPYEQYF
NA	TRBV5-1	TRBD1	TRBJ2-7	TGCGCCAGCACCGTGGGGACAGGAGCCTACGAGCAGTACTTC	CASTVGTGAYEQYF
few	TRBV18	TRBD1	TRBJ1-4	TGTGCCAGCTCAGGAGACAGGGGGCCCTTGAATGAAAAACTGTTTTTT	CASSGDRGPLNEKLFF
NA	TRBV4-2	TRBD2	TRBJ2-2	TGTGCCAGCAGCCAAGAGGGACTAGCGGGAGGGGAGCTGTTTTTT	CASSQEGLAGGELFF
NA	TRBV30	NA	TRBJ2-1	TGTGCCTGGAGTGCGAATCTAGCTACGAATGAGCAGTTCTTC	CAWSANLATNEQFF
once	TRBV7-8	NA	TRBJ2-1	TGTGCCAGCAGCTTAGGACTAGGGGATTACAATGAGCAGTTCTTC	CASSLGLGDYNEQFF
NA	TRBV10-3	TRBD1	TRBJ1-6	TGTGCCATCAGTGAGGGGACAGGGAATTCACCCCTCCACTTT	CAISEGTGNSPLHF
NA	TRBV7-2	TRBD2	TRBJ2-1	TGTGCCAGCAGCTCAAAGAGGGCTAGCGGATACAATGAGCAGTTCTTC	CASSSKRASGYNEQFF
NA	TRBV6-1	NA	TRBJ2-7	TGTGCCAGCAGCGTCCTACTGGAGACCTACGAGCAGTACTTC	CASSVLLETYEQYF
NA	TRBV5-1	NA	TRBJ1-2	TGCGCCAGTACAACGTCCGAGGCAGGGGCGAATGGCTACACCTTC	CASTTSEAGANGYTF
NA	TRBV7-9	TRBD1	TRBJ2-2	TGTGCCAGCAGCTTGAGACAGGGGGAGGCCGGGGAGCTGTTTTTT	CASSLRQGEAGELFF
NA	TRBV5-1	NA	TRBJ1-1	TGCGCCAGCAGCCCCCCGGGTCTAGCAGCTTTCTTT	CASSPPGLAAFF